The 28 T cell receptor beta chains listed next were all sequenced from one sample in a study of T cells in Graves' hyperthyroidism and ophthalmopathy. Regions amplified from RNA transcripts were the TCR beta CDR3 regions. The HTBI primer set was used in a first-round RT-PCR of the TCR CDR3. Each CDR3 protein is one row after TCRdb ran MiXCR on the multiplex PCR reads. Among roughly 720,000 distinct CDR3 sequences listed, around a sixth were seen once. The sequencing sample was made of blood. The receptors come from a man in his forties or fifties with Graves' hyperthyroidism.

This clonotype was seen a handful of times. V gene TRBV27 combines with J gene TRBJ1-1, with D tentatively TRBD1 (5 bases). The CDR3 totals 15 residues. Trimming pared 3 bases from V and 0 bases from J, leaving 11 bases between. The germline gives CDR1 MNHEY, CDR2 SMNVEV (reference sequence). DNA of the CDR3: TGTGCCAGCAGTTTTAATGTCAGGGTGAACACTGAAGCTTTCTTT. Translating it yields CASSFNVRVNTEAFF.

This sequence joins TRBV12-3 or TRBV12-4 and TRBJ1-1; no definite D call. Trimming cost V 0 bases and J 4 bases, with 9 bases left between them. This CDR3 has 14 amino acids. The CDR3 spells CASSLAGRPTEAFF. In nucleotides, the CDR3 is TGTGCCAGCAGTTTAGCGGGCAGACCCACTGAAGCTTTCTTT.

This clonotype was picked up many times. The genes are TRBV7-2 and TRBJ2-3; tentative D call: TRBD1 (7 bases). The germline V gene has CDR1 SGHTA and CDR2 FQGNSA. V lost 3 bases to trimming and J lost 3 bases, with 16 bases between them. The length of the CDR3 is 16 residues. DNA for the CDR3: TGTGCCAGCAGCTTCTCCAGGGGGAGGCTTACAGATACGCAGTATTTT. Translated, it gives CASSFSRGRLTDTQYF.

Ten or more counts support this clonotype. The chain recombines TRBV28 with TRBJ1-1, with TRBD1 matching 11 bases. Trimming cost V 4 bases and J 7 bases; bases outside gene matches: 11. CDR3 length equals 16 residues. Per germline, CDR1 MDHEN and CDR2 SYDVKM. The CDR3 DNA follows: TGTGCCAGCAGTTCGCCGGGACAGGGGGTCGTGGGTGAAGCTTTCTTT. This encodes CASSSPGQGVVGEAFF.

At least ten counts were recorded for this clonotype. The chain is built from TRBV2 and TRBJ1-3, with D possibly matching TRBD1 (5 bases). V was trimmed by 8 bases and J by 2 bases, leaving 7 bases between them. CDR1 and CDR2 (germline): SNHLY, FYNNEI. The CDR3 is made up of 12 amino acids. CDR3 DNA sequence: TGTGCCAGCGGGACTCCTGGAAACACCATATATTTT. Translation: CASGTPGNTIYF.

The chain joins TRBV24-1 to TRBJ2-7, with D hard to call. CDR3 size: 14 residues. Trimming removed 2 bases from V and 9 bases from J, with 16 bases in between. CDR1 and CDR2 (germline): KGHDR, SFDVKD. The CDR3 DNA sequence: TGTGCCACCAGTGATTCAGTGGCGATCGAGGTGCAGTACTTC. Translated: CATSDSVAIEVQYF.

This clonotype was seen more than once but under ten times. The chain has TRBV6-2 or TRBV6-3 and TRBJ2-7; D not resolved. CDR1 and CDR2 from the germline V gene are MNHEY and SVGEGT. V lost 0 bases, J lost 5 bases, and 11 bases lay in between. CDR3 length equals 14 residues. CDR3 sequence reads: CASSYSSGRNEQYF. Here the CDR3 DNA reads TGTGCCAGCAGTTACTCGAGTGGACGGAACGAGCAGTACTTC.

The genes are TRBV6-5 and TRBJ2-7; 8 bases map to TRBD1. V lost 4 bases and J lost 1; bases outside the gene matches: 6. This CDR3 is built from 15 residues. Germline CDR1 is MNHEY and CDR2 is SVGAGI. CDR3 sequence: CASSWAQGGSYEQYF. CDR3 DNA: TGTGCCAGCAGTTGGGCACAGGGGGGATCCTACGAGCAGTACTTC.

The V and J genes are TRBV11-2 and TRBJ2-7; D remains ambiguous. The germline gives CDR1 SGHAT, CDR2 FQNNGV. Trimming shortened V by 4 bases and J by 2 bases, and 15 bases separated the two germline ends. This CDR3 is built from 15 residues. The CDR3 sequence is CASSSTPTNAYEQYF. In DNA, the CDR3 is TGTGCCAGCAGCTCAACACCGACAAACGCCTACGAGCAGTACTTC.

This chain uses TRBV12-3 or TRBV12-4 with TRBJ2-7; 8 bases line up with TRBD2. This CDR3 has 17 amino acids. The V segment lost 6 bases and the J segment 0 bases; nucleotides outside the gene matches: 13. CDR3 nucleotide sequence: TGTGCCAGCAGCTCCTTTAGACTAGCGTCTAGCTCCTACGAGCAGTACTTC. Protein sequence: CASSSFRLASSSYEQYF.

This clonotype was found many times. The genes are TRBV24-1 and TRBJ1-5, with D possibly matching TRBD1 (6 bases). The CDR3 has 16 amino acids. Germline values: CDR1 KGHDR, CDR2 SFDVKD. V was pared by 3 bases and J by 5 bases, with 16 bases between. The CDR3 region has the DNA TGTGCCACCAGTGATAATAGGGCAGGGGATTATCAGCCCCAGCATTTT. Encoded protein: CATSDNRAGDYQPQHF.

There are a few counts of this clonotype. The rearrangement uses TRBV11-2 and TRBJ2-5, with 11 nucleotides matching TRBD1. J was trimmed by 4 bases and V by 5 bases; bases with no gene match: 12. The CDR3 spans 17 residues. The V gene's germline CDR1 is SGHAT and CDR2 FQNNGV. The chain's CDR3 is CASSPTTWDRGSETQYF. DNA of the CDR3: TGTGCCAGCAGCCCGACCACCTGGGACAGGGGGTCAGAGACCCAGTACTTC.

This clonotype was found many times. CDR3 DNA: TGTGCCAGCAGCCCCCTAGCGCCTAGCTCCTACAATGAGCAGTTCTTC. Amino acid sequence: CASSPLAPSSYNEQFF. The J gene is TRBJ2-1, the V gene TRBV6-2 or TRBV6-3, with D maybe TRBD2 (6 bases). V was shortened by 6 bases and J by 0 bases, with 15 bases between the two germline ends. This CDR3 contains 16 residues. CDR1 is MNHEY and CDR2 is SVGEGT in the germline V gene.

The chain couples TRBV10-3 to TRBJ2-7, with 8 positions matching TRBD2. Per the germline V gene, CDR1 is ENHRY and CDR2 is SYGVKD. This CDR3 region has 13 residues. V was clipped by 3 bases and J by 10 bases; unmatched bases: 8. CDR3 in amino acids: CAISDLDGTSQYF. The CDR3 DNA reads as TGTGCCATCAGTGATCTTGACGGGACTAGTCAGTACTTC.

This clonotype was observed many times. V is TRBV6-1 and J is TRBJ1-6; no reliable D call. Germline CDR1 MNHNS, CDR2 SASEGT. CDR3 size: 14 residues. Trimming took 5 bases from V and 7 from J, leaving 12 bases between them. The CDR3 loop is CASSYEELNSPLHF. The CDR3 DNA sequence: TGTGCCAGCAGTTACGAGGAGCTGAATTCACCCCTCCACTTT.

Worth noting for this clonotype: Since a much larger clone is just one base distant, this may be a read error. The chain uses TRBV18 and TRBJ2-5, with TRBD2 as a possible D gene (5 bases). Germline V CDR1 and CDR2: KGHSH, LQKENI. The CDR3 spans 14 residues. Between the trimmed V and J ends, which lost 9 bases and 4 bases, there was a span of 18 bases. CDR3 sequence reads: CARSPPEGRETQYF. The CDR3 DNA reads TGTGCCAGATCCCCACCAGAGGGCCGAGAGACCCAGTACTTC.

A few counts support this clonotype. This rearrangement joins TRBV4-2 to TRBJ2-1; TRBD2 matches 7 bases. V shed 1 base, J shed 6 bases, and the junction held 6 bases outside the gene matches. This CDR3 is 15 amino acids long. Germline-derived CDR1 and CDR2 are LGHNA and YNFKEQ. The CDR3 DNA follows: TGTGCCAGCAGCCAAGCTAGCGGAGGGCTCAATGAGCAGTTCTTC. It translates to CASSQASGGLNEQFF.

This clonotype was counted ten times or more. This CDR3 is CASSLWEPPTYF. CDR3 nucleotides: TGTGCCAGCAGTTTATGGGAGCCGCCCACGTACTTC. This sequence joins TRBV28 and TRBJ2-5; no clear D. Germline V CDR1 and CDR2: MDHEN, SYDVKM. This CDR3 has 12 amino acids. The germline V and J ends were trimmed by 0 bases and 13 bases, with 12 bases remaining between them.

There are many counts of this clonotype. The chain has TRBV11-2 and TRBJ2-7; 7 bases agree with TRBD2. CDR3 length: 14 amino acids. Trimming removed 1 base from V and 1 base from J; junction bases left unmatched: 1. The germline CDR1 and CDR2 sequences are SGHAT and FQNNGV. The CDR3 DNA is TGTGCCAGCAGCTTAGTGCGGGAGTCCTACGAGCAGTACTTC. It encodes CASSLVRESYEQYF.

This clonotype was seen once. This chain joins TRBV19 and TRBJ2-7; 8 positions agree with TRBD1. The CDR3 extends over 14 amino acids. With V trimmed by 4 bases and J by 2 bases, 4 bases remained unmatched. CDR1 and CDR2 (germline): LNHDA, SQIVND (reference sequence). The CDR3 here is CASSTGDRTYEQYF. CDR3 in DNA: TGTGCCAGTAGTACCGGGGACAGGACCTACGAGCAGTACTTC.

Worth noting for this clonotype: This may be a read error, as it is one base from a much larger clone. The chain recombines TRBV28 with TRBJ2-7; possibly TRBD1 for D (5 bases). The CDR3 loop spans 18 amino acids. Germline V lookup: CDR1 MDHEN, CDR2 SYDVKM. CDR3 bases: TGTGCCAGCAGTTTTTCCCCAGGCGATTCTTCAATAAGGGGCGAGCAGCACTTC. This translates into CASSFSPGDSSIRGEQHF.

The chain carries TRBV3-1 and TRBJ1-5; possibly TRBD1 for D (5 bases). V lost 0 bases and J lost 7, with 13 bases in between. This CDR3 region has 15 residues. Germline CDR1 is LGHDT and CDR2 is YNNKEL (reference sequence). As DNA, the CDR3 is TGTGCCAGCAGCCAAGAATTGTGGGGGGAACAGCCCCAGCATTTT. Its translation: CASSQELWGEQPQHF.

Concerning this clonotype: A junction end diverges from the germline sequence, so it may reflect a read error. The chain combines TRBV6-6 with TRBJ1-2; D is perhaps TRBD1 (6 bases). Germline CDR1 and CDR2: MNHNY and SVGAGI (reference sequence). This CDR3 region has 14 residues. For the CDR3, the DNA is TGTGTCAGCAGTTACTCGGGGGGCGCAAATGGCTACACCTTC. It yields the protein CVSSYSGGANGYTF.

This clonotype showed up just a few times. The CDR3, as DNA: TGTGCCAGCAGCTTAAGGGGAGGGACAGGGAATTACGAGCAGTACTTC. It specifies CASSLRGGTGNYEQYF. The genes are TRBV7-3 and TRBJ2-7, with TRBD1 matching 9 bases. Per the germline V gene, CDR1 is SGHTA and CDR2 is FQGTGA. The length of the CDR3 is 16 residues. Germline trimming cut 1 base from V and 4 bases from J; bases unmatched to any gene: 8.

This clonotype was observed many times. The rearrangement joins TRBV11-2 to TRBJ1-4; D gene uncertain. The CDR3 spans 16 residues. The germline V and J ends were trimmed by 0 bases and 8 bases, with 16 bases remaining between them. CDR1 SGHAT and CDR2 FQNNGV come from the germline V gene. The CDR3 nucleotides are TGTGCCAGCAGCTTAGATTCGAGTCCAGAGGCCGAAAAACTGTTTTTT. It encodes CASSLDSSPEAEKLFF. The whole variable domain, remainder taken from reference TRBV11-2 and TRBJ1-4, is EAGVAQSPRYKIIEKRQSVAFWCNPISGHATLYWYQQILGQGPKLLIQFQNNGVVDDSQLPKDRFSAERLKGVDSTLKIQPAKLEDSAVYLCASSLDSSPEAEKLFFGSGTQLSVL.

This clonotype came up a few times. The chain is built from TRBV20-1 and TRBJ1-6, with D possibly TRBD1 on 5 matching bases. Per germline, CDR1 DFQATT and CDR2 SNEGSKA (reference sequence). The CDR3 runs 15 residues. Trimming removed 1 base from V and 6 bases from J, with 13 bases in between. CDR3 DNA sequence: TGCAGTGCTAGAGTGGGAGTGGGGCTTAATTCACCCCTCCACTTT. Translated, it gives CSARVGVGLNSPLHF.

The chain combines TRBV13 with TRBJ2-5; 10 nucleotides agree with TRBD1. CDR1 and CDR2 (germline): PRHDT, FYEKMQ (reference sequence). V lost 5 bases to trimming and J lost 4 bases; unmatched junction nucleotides: 10. The CDR3 has 16 residues. In nucleotides, the CDR3 is TGTGCCAGCAGCATTAAGACAGGGGGCCCTGTAGAGACCCAGTACTTC. It yields the protein CASSIKTGGPVETQYF.

CDR3 nucleotide sequence: TGTGCTAGTGGTTTGACACCCCCGGGACTAGCGGGGAGCACAGATACGCAGTATTTT. Protein sequence: CASGLTPPGLAGSTDTQYF. The rearrangement links TRBV12-5 to TRBJ2-3, with TRBD2 matching 13 bases. The germline CDR1 and CDR2 sequences are LGHNT and FRNRAP. This CDR3 has 19 amino acids. V shed 2 bases, J shed 0 bases, and the junction held 8 bases outside the gene matches.